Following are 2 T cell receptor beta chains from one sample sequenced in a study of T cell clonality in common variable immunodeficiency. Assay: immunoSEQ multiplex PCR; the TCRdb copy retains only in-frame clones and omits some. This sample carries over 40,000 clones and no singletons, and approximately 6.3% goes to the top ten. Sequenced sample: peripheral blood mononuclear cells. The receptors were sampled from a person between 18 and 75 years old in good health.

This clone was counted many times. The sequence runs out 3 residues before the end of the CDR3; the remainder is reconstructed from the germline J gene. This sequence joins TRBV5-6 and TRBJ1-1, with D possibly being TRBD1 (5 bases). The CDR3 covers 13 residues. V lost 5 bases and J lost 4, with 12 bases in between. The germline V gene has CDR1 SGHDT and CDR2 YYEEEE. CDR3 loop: CASRPWGGTEAFF. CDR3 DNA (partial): TGTGCCAGCAGGCCGTGGGGCGGCACTGAA. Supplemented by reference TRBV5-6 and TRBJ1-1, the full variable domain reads DAGVTQSPTHLIKTRGQQVTLRCSPKSGHDTVSWYQQALGQGPQFIFQYYEEEERQRGNFPDRFSGHQFPNYSSELNVNALLLGDSALYLCASRPWGGTEAFFGQGTRLTVV.

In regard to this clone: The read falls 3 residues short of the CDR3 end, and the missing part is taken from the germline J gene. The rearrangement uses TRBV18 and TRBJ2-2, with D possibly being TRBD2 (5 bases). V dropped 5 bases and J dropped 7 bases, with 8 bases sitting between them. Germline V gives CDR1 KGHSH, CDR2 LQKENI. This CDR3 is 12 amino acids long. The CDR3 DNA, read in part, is TGTGCCAGCTCAACTCGGGGCGGGGAG. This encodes CASSTRGGE. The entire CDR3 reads CASSTRGGELFF.